This T cell receptor beta chain stems from a study of T cells in Graves' hyperthyroidism and ophthalmopathy. Amplification targeted TCR beta CDR3 regions from RNA transcripts. The TCR CDR3 first-round RT-PCR relied on the HTBI primer set. TCRdb re-analysed the multiplex PCR reads in MiXCR, keeping a single row per CDR3 protein. The sample yields about 640,000 distinct CDR3 sequences, about 14% seen once. Clinical symptoms, serum thyroxine and TRAb, thyroid ultrasound and orbital computed tomography together formed the diagnostic basis. Looked up from germline, CDR1 is MNHGY and CDR2 is SVAAGI. There are 15 residues in the CDR3. V shed 2 bases, J shed 8 bases, and the junction held 5 bases outside the gene matches. This clonotype was counted only a few times.

The rearrangement links TRBV6-9 to TRBJ2-1; TRBD2 aligns across 11 bases. The source material was blood. The receptor's source is a woman between 50 and 59 years old with Graves' ophthalmopathy. DNA of the CDR3: TGTGCCAGCAGTTATCGTAGCGGGAGGGCGGATGAGCAGTTCTTC. This translates into CASSYRSGRADEQFF.